This TCR beta chain was captured by sequencing in a study of cytomegalovirus exposure and HLA in healthy donors. Regarding the study as a whole: A few of the chains that were CMV-associated were confirmed in vitro to be specific for CMV antigens.

A multiplex PCR was run with 60 Vbeta primers and 13 Jbeta primers. Libraries were prepared by immunoSEQ multiplex PCR; TCRdb keeps only in-frame clonotypes and omits some of them. The sample shows around 41,000 clones, 51% of them seen only once. For this clone: What it binds is unknown.

The CDR3 has 15 amino acids. V lost 0 bases to trimming and J lost 4 bases, with 10 bases between them. The germline V gene has CDR1 SGHAT and CDR2 FQNNGV. V usage is TRBV11-2 and J usage is TRBJ1-3, with D uncertain. The clonotype was recovered from a man aged 60-69 years in good health and CMV-seronegative. Sequencing used PBMCs. CDR3 in DNA: TGTGCCAGCAGCTTAGAACGGACTGTAGGAAACACCATATATTTT. This encodes CASSLERTVGNTIYF.